These 32 T cell receptor beta chains were sequenced from one sample in a study of beta chain features in type 1 diabetes (dated by TCRdb to the late 2010s). Broad study findings and their caveats: Type 1 diabetes patients showed a moderate but significant shortening of TCRB CDR3 length in all four CD4+ subsets.

Library method: the immunoSEQ multiplex PCR assay. The entire isolated RNA was reverse transcribed using the High Capacity cDNA Reverse Transcription Kit, and thus expressed TCRB transcripts were sequenced. As stored in TCRdb, this immuneACCESS dataset retains in-frame rearrangements with V and J assigned. A fraction of the clones does not appear; measured against another copy, unresolved V genes explain less than half of the discrepancy, and the remainder lacks a known reason. For this sample there are hundreds of thousands of clones; about an eighth appear just once. Less than 0.04% of the sample is held by the ten biggest clonotypes. These TCRs' antigens remain unknown. Sequencing used naive CD4+ T cells from blood. The meaning of the sample's cell subset or site label: true naive CD4+ T cells. The receptors here all came from a man aged 18 to 29 with type 1 diabetes.

This sequence joins TRBV5-8 and TRBJ1-2; D remains ambiguous. This CDR3 region has 14 residues. Germline CDR1 reads SGHTS; CDR2 reads YDEGEE. V was cut by 8 bases and J by 2 bases, with 16 bases left in between. This CDR3 reads CASPPGRRNYGYTF. The CDR3 DNA sequence: TGTGCCAGTCCCCCAGGACGTAGAAACTATGGCTACACCTTC.

The rearrangement joins TRBV9 to TRBJ2-1; TRBD2 agrees at 11 bases. The CDR3 consists of 19 residues. The germline gives CDR1 SGDLS, CDR2 YYNGEE. The junction had 10 bases not matched to a gene; V was cut back by 2 bases and J by 0 bases. The CDR3 region is CASSVLAGGALSSYNEQFF. For the CDR3, the DNA is TGTGCCAGCAGCGTTCTAGCGGGGGGTGCTCTGAGCTCCTACAATGAGCAGTTCTTC. The whole variable domain, remainder taken from reference TRBV9 and TRBJ2-1, is DSGVTQTPKHLITATGQRVTLRCSPRSGDLSVYWYQQSLDQGLQFLIQYYNGEERAKGNILERFSAQQFPDLHSELNLSSLELGDSALYFCASSVLAGGALSSYNEQFFGPGTRLTVL.

V and J are TRBV5-1 and TRBJ2-1; a possible D gene is TRBD2 (5 bases). Germline-derived CDR1 and CDR2 are SGHRS and YFSETQ. The CDR3 contains 14 residues. V shed 4 bases and J shed 4 bases, with 12 bases lying between them. For the CDR3, the DNA is TGCGCCAGCAGCGAGGCTAGCCCTTACAATGAGCAGTTCTTC. Its translation: CASSEASPYNEQFF.

In its sample, this clone was seen a few times. The chain carries TRBV6-5 and TRBJ2-3; a weak D match, TRBD2 (6 bases). V shed 2 bases and J shed 4 bases, with 16 bases lying between them. Germline V CDR1 and CDR2: MNHEY, SVGAGI. The CDR3 contains 16 residues. CDR3 amino acids: CASSYAGQGGADTQYF. In DNA form, the CDR3 reads TGTGCCAGCAGTTACGCGGGGCAGGGTGGGGCAGATACGCAGTATTTT.

The CDR3 spells CASSLAPDNRFGYTF. Written as DNA, the CDR3 is TGTGCCAGCAGCTTGGCCCCCGATAACCGGTTTGGCTACACCTTC. V usage is TRBV5-4 and J usage is TRBJ1-2, with D unclear. The CDR3 sequence is 15 residues long. In germline, CDR1 is SGHNT, CDR2 YYREEE (reference sequence). Trimming removed 0 bases from V and 7 bases from J, with 16 bases in between.

This chain connects TRBV9 to TRBJ1-5; 7 bases line up with TRBD1. This CDR3 is built from 14 residues. The germline gives CDR1 SGDLS, CDR2 YYNGEE. With V trimmed by 4 bases and J by 7 bases, 8 bases remained unmatched. The CDR3 DNA is TGTGCCAGCAGCAGACAGGGTCAGGGACAGCCCCAGCATTTT. It yields the protein CASSRQGQGQPQHF. Complete variable domain (other parts from reference TRBV9 and TRBJ1-5): DSGVTQTPKHLITATGQRVTLRCSPRSGDLSVYWYQQSLDQGLQFLIQYYNGEERAKGNILERFSAQQFPDLHSELNLSSLELGDSALYFCASSRQGQGQPQHFGDGTRLSIL.

This clone was detected a few times. The chain is built from TRBV19 and TRBJ1-5; TRBD1 might be the D (5 bases). The V and J ends lost 7 bases and 4 bases respectively, with 5 bases between them. CDR1 is LNHDA, CDR2 SQIVND, per germline (reference sequence). The CDR3 extends over 11 amino acids. CDR3 in DNA: TGTGCCAGTAAGGGGAATCAGCCCCAGCATTTT. Residues: CASKGNQPQHF. Using reference TRBV19 and TRBJ1-5 for the parts outside the CDR3, the full variable domain is DGGITQSPKYLFRKEGQNVTLSCEQNLNHDAMYWYRQDPGQGLRLIYYSQIVNDFQKGDIAEGYSVSREKKESFPLTVTSAQKNPTAFYLCASKGNQPQHFGDGTRLSIL.

CDR3 protein: CASSSWTGRVDTGELFF. The DNA of the CDR3 is TGTGCCAGCAGTTCATGGACAGGGCGGGTCGACACCGGGGAGCTGTTTTTT. V gene TRBV27 combines with J gene TRBJ2-2; 8 bases map to TRBD1. Germline lookup yields CDR1 MNHEY and CDR2 SMNVEV (reference sequence). With V trimmed by 4 bases and J by 3 bases, 10 bases remained unmatched. The CDR3 loop spans 17 amino acids.

A few counts support this clone. The chain recombines TRBV25-1 with TRBJ2-1; D is ambiguous. The CDR3 is made up of 16 amino acids. The V end lost 4 bases, the J end lost 4 bases, and 17 bases lay between the germline ends. The germline V gene encodes CDR1 MGHDK and CDR2 SYGVNS. CDR3 sequence: CASSAQGLRSYNEQFF. The CDR3 DNA reads as TGTGCCAGCAGTGCACAAGGGCTGAGGAGTTACAATGAGCAGTTCTTC.

This sequence joins TRBV7-6 and TRBJ2-5; 9 bases match TRBD1. CDR3 length equals 16 residues. V shed 2 bases, J shed 2 bases, and the junction held 6 bases outside the gene matches. Germline V gives CDR1 SGHVS, CDR2 FNYEAQ. The CDR3 nucleotides are TGTGCCAGCAGCTTAACAGGGGGCGCAGATCAAGAGACCCAGTACTTC. Its protein is CASSLTGGADQETQYF.

CDR3 nucleotides: TGTGCCAGCTCACCACCGGGACGACTCAACACCGGGGAGCTGTTTTTT. Translation gives CASSPPGRLNTGELFF. J is TRBJ2-2 and V is TRBV18, with D perhaps assigned TRBD1 or TRBD2 (5 bases each). Trimming took 0 bases from V and 2 from J, leaving 10 bases between them. Looked up from germline, CDR1 is KGHSH and CDR2 is LQKENI. The CDR3 consists of 16 residues.

This chain uses TRBV5-1 with TRBJ2-1; 8 positions match TRBD2. Germline assignment: CDR1 SGHRS and CDR2 YFSETQ. V shed 6 bases and J 6 bases; nucleotides not matched to a gene: 11. The CDR3 has 15 residues. The CDR3 DNA is TGCGCCAGCATCGACCCGAGCGGGAGCGGCAATGAGCAGTTCTTC. Its translation is CASIDPSGSGNEQFF.

This chain joins TRBV21-1 and TRBJ2-1; whether TRBD2, the table's D call, matches the DNA was not checked. TRBV21-1 is designated a pseudogene. The CDR3 covers 15 residues. The CDR3 DNA follows: TGTGCCAGCAGCAACCCTAGCGGCACCTTCAATGAGCAGTTCTTC. It is translated as CASSNPSGTFNEQFF.

The rearrangement links TRBV28 to TRBJ2-7; D gene ambiguous. Germline lookup yields CDR1 MDHEN and CDR2 SYDVKM. The CDR3 runs 14 residues. Trimming stripped 8 bases from V and 2 bases from J, with 16 bases between. The DNA of the CDR3 is TGTGCCAGCGAACCTCCCAGTGGGGCCTACGAGCAGTACTTC. Encoded protein: CASEPPSGAYEQYF.

This chain uses TRBV10-3 with TRBJ1-5; D is uncertain. The V gene lost 2 bases and the J gene lost 7 bases, with 9 bases spanning the gap. There are 13 residues in the CDR3. CDR1 ENHRY and CDR2 SYGVKD come from the germline V gene. DNA of the CDR3: TGTGCCATCAGTGAGGGAGCGGACCAGCCCCAGCATTTT. Translating it yields CAISEGADQPQHF.

This clone was recorded a few times. The chain recombines TRBV7-9 with TRBJ2-2; no clear D gene. Germline CDR1 and CDR2: SEHNR and FQNEAQ (reference sequence). V gave up 2 bases and J gave up 5 bases, with 9 bases separating them. The CDR3 covers 14 residues. The CDR3 loop reads CASSLNTVTGELFF. The CDR3 coding sequence is TGTGCCAGCAGCTTAAATACGGTGACCGGGGAGCTGTTTTTT.

This clone has a handful of counts. The V and J genes are TRBV29-1 and TRBJ2-3; 9 bases map to TRBD2. The CDR3 sequence is 14 residues long. V gave up 5 bases and J gave up 2 bases; unmatched junction bases: 5. Per the germline V gene, CDR1 is SQVTM and CDR2 is ANQGSEA. The CDR3 loop reads CSVTRLADTDTQYF. DNA for the CDR3: TGCAGCGTTACGCGACTAGCGGACACAGATACGCAGTATTTT.

This clone turned up a few times. The chain combines TRBV28 with TRBJ2-3; TRBD2 is a possible D gene (6 bases). The CDR3 is 14 residues long. CDR1 is MDHEN and CDR2 is SYDVKM in the germline V gene. Trimming took 6 bases from V and 6 from J, leaving 16 bases between them. CDR3 sequence reads: CASSPPGGSDTQYF. The CDR3 DNA is TGTGCCAGCAGCCCCCCCGGAGGGTCCGATACGCAGTATTTT.

The gene calls are TRBV18 and TRBJ2-5; 8 bases fit TRBD2. This CDR3 spans 16 amino acids. Germline-derived CDR1 and CDR2 are KGHSH and LQKENI. The ends lost 0 bases at V and 5 bases at J; junction bases unmatched: 8. In DNA form, the CDR3 reads TGTGCCAGCTCACCACCCACGGGGGGGCGCATGGAGACCCAGTACTTC. Protein: CASSPPTGGRMETQYF.

This clone was recorded a few times. This chain connects TRBV11-2 to TRBJ2-1; D is perhaps TRBD1 (6 bases). Trimming took off 5 bases at V and 6 bases at J, with 23 bases between the two ends. The germline gives CDR1 SGHAT, CDR2 FQNNGV. The CDR3 totals 17 residues. The CDR3, as DNA: TGTGCCAGCAGCGACACGTTGATAGGACAGTGGCTCAATGAGCAGTTCTTC. This codes for CASSDTLIGQWLNEQFF. Using reference TRBV11-2 and TRBJ2-1 for the parts outside the CDR3, the full variable domain is EAGVAQSPRYKIIEKRQSVAFWCNPISGHATLYWYQQILGQGPKLLIQFQNNGVVDDSQLPKDRFSAERLKGVDSTLKIQPAKLEDSAVYLCASSDTLIGQWLNEQFFGPGTRLTVL.

Turning to this clone: This sample also contains other DNA sequences that code for the same CDR3. This chain joins TRBV7-9 and TRBJ2-1, with 7 bases aligning to TRBD1. The germline V gene has CDR1 SEHNR and CDR2 FQNEAQ (reference sequence). The junction had 7 bases not matched to a gene; V was cut back by 5 bases and J by 9 bases. This CDR3 is 13 amino acids long. CDR3 nucleotide sequence: TGTGCCAGCAGCCCCACTTCAGGGGGTGAGCAGTTCTTC. The encoded protein is CASSPTSGGEQFF.

The chain has TRBV30 and TRBJ1-5, with TRBD1 identical over 10 bases. The germline CDR1 and CDR2 sequences are GTSNPN and SVGIG (reference sequence). This CDR3 has 15 residues. V shed 1 base and J 6 bases; nucleotides not matched to a gene: 6. The CDR3 spells CAWSGGGTGVQPQHF. In nucleotides, the CDR3 is TGTGCCTGGAGTGGGGGTGGGACAGGGGTTCAGCCCCAGCATTTT. Supplemented by reference TRBV30 and TRBJ1-5, the full variable domain reads SQTIHQWPATLVQPVGSPLSLECTVEGTSNPNLYWYRQAAGRGLQLLFYSVGIGQISSEVPQNLSASRPQDRQFILSSKKLLLSDSGFYLCAWSGGGTGVQPQHFGDGTRLSIL.

The rearrangement uses TRBV6-1 and TRBJ2-5; a weak D match, TRBD2 (7 bases). This CDR3 is 14 amino acids long. V gave up 1 base and J gave up 3 bases, with 9 bases separating them. In germline, CDR1 is MNHNS, CDR2 SASEGT. CDR3 protein: CASSEEGGEETQYF. DNA for the CDR3: TGTGCCAGCAGTGAAGAGGGGGGGGAAGAGACCCAGTACTTC.

The V gene is TRBV18, the J gene TRBJ2-7; D ambiguous. The germline CDR1 and CDR2 sequences are KGHSH and LQKENI. V was cut by 3 bases and J by 3 bases, with 9 bases left in between. This CDR3 region has 13 residues. CDR3 nucleotide sequence: TGTGCCAGCTCACCGGATTCAGGCTACGAGCAGTACTTC. This translates into CASSPDSGYEQYF.

This clone appeared a few times. The chain combines TRBV28 with TRBJ2-5; D may be TRBD1 (6 bases). Trimming left V 6 bases short and J 0 bases short, with 11 bases between. CDR1 and CDR2 (germline): MDHEN, SYDVKM. CDR3 length: 14 residues. CDR3: CASSFGQYQETQYF. CDR3 bases: TGTGCCAGCAGCTTTGGACAGTACCAAGAGACCCAGTACTTC.

A few counts support this clone. This chain connects TRBV4-2 to TRBJ2-1; no definite D call. There are 13 residues in the CDR3. Trimming removed 0 bases from V and 10 bases from J, with 10 bases in between. CDR1 is LGHNA and CDR2 is YNFKEQ in the germline V gene. The CDR3, as DNA: TGTGCCAGCAGCCAAGAGCCCCTAACCGAGCAGTTCTTC. Protein sequence: CASSQEPLTEQFF.

This clone was counted only a few times. The genes are TRBV10-3 and TRBJ2-7; TRBD1 agrees at 10 bases. CDR1 ENHRY and CDR2 SYGVKD come from the germline V gene. This CDR3 comprises 12 residues. V shed 6 bases and J 5 bases; nucleotides not matched to a gene: 1. CDR3 in amino acids: CAIRTGGDEQYF. CDR3 DNA: TGTGCCATCAGGACAGGGGGCGACGAGCAGTACTTC.

The V gene is TRBV9, the J gene TRBJ2-2, with a weak D call TRBD1 (6 bases). Germline V gene lookup returns CDR1 SGDLS and CDR2 YYNGEE. The CDR3 is 16 residues long. V was cut by 0 bases and J by 1 base, with 10 bases left in between. CDR3 in DNA: TGTGCCAGCAGCGTAGCCCGGGACAAGAACACCGGGGAGCTGTTTTTT. Translated: CASSVARDKNTGELFF.

This clone has more than one count but fewer than ten. This sequence joins TRBV30 and TRBJ2-3; 7 bases map to TRBD1. Unmatched junction bases numbered 7, after V lost 2 bases and J lost 5 bases. This CDR3 has 14 amino acids. Germline lookup yields CDR1 GTSNPN and CDR2 SVGIG (reference sequence). The CDR3 sequence: CAWSPGQRVDTQYF. CDR3 DNA: TGTGCCTGGAGTCCGGGACAGAGGGTAGATACGCAGTATTTT.

This clone has a handful of counts. This chain joins TRBV4-1 and TRBJ2-2; D gene unclear. The CDR3 runs 14 residues. V was shortened by 5 bases and J by 1 base, with 8 bases between the two germline ends. From germline, CDR1 is MGHRA and CDR2 YSYEKL. The CDR3 protein is CASSSPENTGELFF. CDR3 nucleotides: TGCGCCAGCAGCAGCCCAGAGAACACCGGGGAGCTGTTTTTT.

The table lists this clone with a few counts. The V and J genes are TRBV2 and TRBJ2-2; D is unresolved. Germline V gives CDR1 SNHLY, CDR2 FYNNEI. With 5 bases removed from V and 2 bases from J, the gap between germline ends came to 9 bases. The CDR3 length is 14 residues. This CDR3 reads CASSLLTNTGELFF. The DNA of the CDR3 is TGTGCCAGCAGTCTCCTAACTAACACCGGGGAGCTGTTTTTT.

In this sample, this clone turned up a few times. The chain combines TRBV30 with TRBJ1-1; no reliable D call. The CDR3 has 10 residues. Between the trimmed V and J ends, which lost 3 bases and 5 bases, there was a span of 4 bases. Looked up from germline, CDR1 is GTSNPN and CDR2 is SVGIG (reference sequence). The DNA of the CDR3 is TGTGCCTGGAGAAAGACTGAAGCTTTCTTT. Residues: CAWRKTEAFF.